This TCR beta chain emerged from a study of monozygotic twins with cystic fibrosis. Method: immunoSEQ multiplex PCR; TCRdb's copy keeps in-frame clones and lacks some. The table shows 12,000 to 15,000 clones, with approximately 98% occurring only once. This CDR3 has 13 residues. V lost 3 bases and J 8 bases, leaving 14 bases between the germline ends. Germline loops: CDR1 SGDLS, CDR2 YYNGEE. This receptor was obtained from a girl aged 2-10 years with cystic fibrosis. The rearrangement joins TRBV9 to TRBJ1-1; D uncertain. The specimen sequenced was blood. CDR3 sequence (DNA): TGTGCCAGCAGCGACGACTTAGGGCCAGAAGCTTTCTTT. Its protein product is CASSDDLGPEAFF.